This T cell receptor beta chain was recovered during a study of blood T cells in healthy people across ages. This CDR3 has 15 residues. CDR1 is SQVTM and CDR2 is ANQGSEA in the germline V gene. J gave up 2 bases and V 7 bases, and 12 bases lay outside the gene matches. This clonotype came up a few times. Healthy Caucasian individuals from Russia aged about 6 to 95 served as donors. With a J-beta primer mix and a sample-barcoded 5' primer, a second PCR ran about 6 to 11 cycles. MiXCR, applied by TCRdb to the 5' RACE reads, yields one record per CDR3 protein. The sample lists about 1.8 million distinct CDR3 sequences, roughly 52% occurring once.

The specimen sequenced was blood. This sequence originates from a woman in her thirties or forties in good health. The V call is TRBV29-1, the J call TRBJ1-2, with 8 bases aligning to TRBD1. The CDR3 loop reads CSARTGTGDNYGYTF. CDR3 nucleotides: TGCAGCGCGCGTACCGGGACAGGAGACAACTATGGCTACACCTTC.